This T cell receptor beta chain was captured by sequencing in a study of T cells in Graves' hyperthyroidism and ophthalmopathy. The ends lost 3 bases at V and 3 bases at J; junction bases unmatched: 6. Germline V lookup: CDR1 LNHDA, CDR2 SQIVND (reference sequence). This CDR3 contains 16 residues. The CDR3 regions of TCR beta were amplified from RNA transcripts. The HTBI set primed first-round TCR CDR3 RT-PCR. TCRdb called the multiplex PCR reads again in MiXCR, with one record for every CDR3 protein. The data show 750,000 to 950,000 distinct CDR3 sequences, around 39% seen once. The V call is TRBV19, the J call TRBJ2-2; 8 bases match TRBD1. Sequenced sample: blood. The TCR sequence derives from a man between 18 and 29 years old with Graves' hyperthyroidism. Written as DNA, the CDR3 is TGTGCCAGTAGTATGACAGGGGTGGCCCACACCGGGGAGCTGTTTTTT. It is translated as CASSMTGVAHTGELFF.